This T cell receptor beta chain was captured by sequencing in a study of blood T cell repertoires in COVID-19. In the study overall: Researchers got acute and convalescent COVID-19 samples from the United States, Italy and Spain. T cells, B-cell-depleted T cells, or PBMCs provided the cDNA or gDNA that served as material.

This CDR3 has 22 amino acids. Germline CDR1 LGHNT, CDR2 FRNRAP. V lost 1 base, J lost 3 bases, and 21 bases stayed unmatched. In this sample, this clone turned up once. Original processing methods: Estimates of nucleated cell counts were drawn from the amplification of reference gene primers. Data came from immunoSEQ multiplex PCR; TCRdb stores just in-frame clones and leaves some out. V and J calls and clone size come straight from that table; D and trimming were deduced from the DNA. The data hold approximately 250,000 clones, with more than 80% observed a single time. The V gene is TRBV12-5, the J gene TRBJ2-7, with 13 positions matching TRBD2. Sequenced: peripheral blood. The origin of this receptor is a young man who had recovered from COVID-19. Written as DNA, the CDR3 is TGTGCTAGTGGTTTGGACCCGAGACTAGCGGGGGGCGGTCCTACGGTGAGCTACGAGCAGTACTTC. Its protein is CASGLDPRLAGGGPTVSYEQYF.